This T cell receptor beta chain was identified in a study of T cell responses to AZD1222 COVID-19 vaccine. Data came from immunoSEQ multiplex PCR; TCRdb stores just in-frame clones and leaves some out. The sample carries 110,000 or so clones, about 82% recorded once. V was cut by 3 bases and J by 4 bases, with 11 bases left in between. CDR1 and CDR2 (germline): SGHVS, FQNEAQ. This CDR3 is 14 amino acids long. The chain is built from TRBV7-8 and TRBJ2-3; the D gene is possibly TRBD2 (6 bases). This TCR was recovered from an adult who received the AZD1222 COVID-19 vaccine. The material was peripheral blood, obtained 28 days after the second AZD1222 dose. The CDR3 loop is CASSLLGGPDTQYF. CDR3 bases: TGTGCCAGCAGCTTGTTGGGGGGTCCAGATACGCAGTATTTT.